This paragraph reports one TCR beta chain. The data were obtained in a study of shared clonotypes between healthy human individuals. The authors' processing: Junction-only sequences produced by ImmunoSEQ had no quality scores, so filtering differed. Using immunoSEQ multiplex PCR, the repertoire was profiled, and TCRdb retains in-frame clones only, with some absent. The V and J calls and clone size are taken from that table; D and trimming were inferred from the DNA. The table includes about 580,000 clones, 98% detected once. The CDR3 contains 14 residues. The ends were cut back, 6 bases at V and 6 bases at J, with 15 bases in the middle. Germline CDR1 reads MDHEN; CDR2 reads SYDVKM. Naive CD8 isolation took CD45RO-negative cells positively selected for CCR7 and excluded terminally differentiated effector memory CD45RA+ cells.

The receptor's source is a man aged 30 to 39 in good health. The chain joins TRBV28 to TRBJ1-5, with D unresolved. Source material: naive CD8+ T cells sorted from blood. Written as DNA, the CDR3 is TGTGCCAGCAGGGACTCGACTGGCATTCAGCCCCAGCATTTT. Translation: CASRDSTGIQPQHF.